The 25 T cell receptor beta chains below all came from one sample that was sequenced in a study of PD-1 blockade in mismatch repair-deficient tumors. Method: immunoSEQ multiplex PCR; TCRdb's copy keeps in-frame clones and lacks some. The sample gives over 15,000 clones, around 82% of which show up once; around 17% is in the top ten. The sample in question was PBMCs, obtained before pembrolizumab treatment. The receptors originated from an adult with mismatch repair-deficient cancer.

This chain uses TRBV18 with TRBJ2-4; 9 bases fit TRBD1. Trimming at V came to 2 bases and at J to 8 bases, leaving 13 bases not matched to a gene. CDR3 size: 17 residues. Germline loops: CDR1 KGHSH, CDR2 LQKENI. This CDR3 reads CASSPITKGQGRYIQYF. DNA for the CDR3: TGTGCCAGCTCACCAATAACGAAGGGACAGGGACGGTACATTCAGTACTTC.

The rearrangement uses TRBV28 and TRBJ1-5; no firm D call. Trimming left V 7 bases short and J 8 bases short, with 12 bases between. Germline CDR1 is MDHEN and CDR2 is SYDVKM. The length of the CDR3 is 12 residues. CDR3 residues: CASTITKKPQHF. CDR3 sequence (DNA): TGTGCCAGCACCATCACGAAGAAGCCCCAGCATTTT.

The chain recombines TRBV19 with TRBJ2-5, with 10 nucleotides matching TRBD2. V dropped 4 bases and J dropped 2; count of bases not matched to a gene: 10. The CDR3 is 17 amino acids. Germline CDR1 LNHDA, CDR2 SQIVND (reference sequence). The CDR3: CASSTWVSGRGQETQYF. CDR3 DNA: TGTGCCAGTAGTACTTGGGTGAGCGGGAGGGGACAAGAGACCCAGTACTTC.

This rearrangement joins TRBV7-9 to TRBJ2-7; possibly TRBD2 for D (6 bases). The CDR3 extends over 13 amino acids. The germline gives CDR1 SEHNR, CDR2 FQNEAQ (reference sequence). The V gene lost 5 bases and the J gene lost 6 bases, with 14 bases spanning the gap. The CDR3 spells CASSPNSAGEQYF. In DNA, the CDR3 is TGTGCCAGCAGCCCAAATTCAGCGGGCGAGCAGTACTTC.

This chain's CDR3 is CASSQGRDTNQPQHF. CDR3 sequence (DNA): TGCGCCAGCAGCCAAGGCCGGGACACCAATCAGCCCCAGCATTTT. This rearrangement joins TRBV4-1 to TRBJ1-5; D possibly corresponds to TRBD1 (6 bases). This CDR3 comprises 15 residues. Trimming cost V 1 base and J 3 bases, with 10 bases left between them. CDR1 and CDR2 (germline): MGHRA, YSYEKL.

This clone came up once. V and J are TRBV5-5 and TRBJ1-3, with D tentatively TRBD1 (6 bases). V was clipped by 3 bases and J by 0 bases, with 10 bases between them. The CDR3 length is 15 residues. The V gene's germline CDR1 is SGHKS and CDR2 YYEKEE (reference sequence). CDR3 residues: CASSYQGFSGNTIYF. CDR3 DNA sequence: TGTGCCAGCAGCTATCAGGGGTTCTCTGGAAACACCATATATTTT.

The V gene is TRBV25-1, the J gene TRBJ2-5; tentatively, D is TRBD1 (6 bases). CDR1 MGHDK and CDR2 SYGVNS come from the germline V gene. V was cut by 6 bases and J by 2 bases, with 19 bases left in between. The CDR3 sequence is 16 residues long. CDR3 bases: TGTGCCAGCAGAGGAAAAGGCAGGGGAGATCAAGAGACCCAGTACTTC. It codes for CASRGKGRGDQETQYF.

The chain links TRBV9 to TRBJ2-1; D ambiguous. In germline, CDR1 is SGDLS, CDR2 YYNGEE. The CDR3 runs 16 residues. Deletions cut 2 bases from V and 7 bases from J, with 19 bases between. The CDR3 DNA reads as TGTGCCAGCAGCGTCCGTCCCCAAGCCCACCCAAATGAGCAGTTCTTC. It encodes CASSVRPQAHPNEQFF.

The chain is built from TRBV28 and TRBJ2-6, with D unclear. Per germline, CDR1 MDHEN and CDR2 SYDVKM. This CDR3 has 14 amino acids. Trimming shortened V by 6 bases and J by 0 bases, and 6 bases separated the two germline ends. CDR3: CASRTSSGANVLTF. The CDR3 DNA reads TGTGCCAGCAGGACTTCCTCTGGGGCCAACGTCCTGACTTTC. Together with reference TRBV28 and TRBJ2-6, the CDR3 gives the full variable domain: DVKVTQSSRYLVKRTGEKVFLECVQDMDHENMFWYRQDPGLGLRLIYFSYDVKMKEKGDIPEGYSVSREKKERFSLILESASTNQTSMYLCASRTSSGANVLTFGAGSRLTVL.

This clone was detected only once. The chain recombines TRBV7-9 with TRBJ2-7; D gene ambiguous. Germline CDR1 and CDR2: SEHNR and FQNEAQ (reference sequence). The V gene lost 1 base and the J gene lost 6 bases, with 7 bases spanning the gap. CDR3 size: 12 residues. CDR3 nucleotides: TGTGCCAGCAGCTTAGTTTGGGGCGAGCAGTACTTC. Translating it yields CASSLVWGEQYF.

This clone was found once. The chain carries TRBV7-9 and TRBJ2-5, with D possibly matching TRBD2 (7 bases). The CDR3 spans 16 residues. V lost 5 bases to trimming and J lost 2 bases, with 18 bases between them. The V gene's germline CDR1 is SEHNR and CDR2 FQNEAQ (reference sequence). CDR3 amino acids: CASSPGGFGGQETQYF. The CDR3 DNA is TGTGCCAGCAGCCCGGGGGGCTTTGGGGGGCAAGAGACCCAGTACTTC.

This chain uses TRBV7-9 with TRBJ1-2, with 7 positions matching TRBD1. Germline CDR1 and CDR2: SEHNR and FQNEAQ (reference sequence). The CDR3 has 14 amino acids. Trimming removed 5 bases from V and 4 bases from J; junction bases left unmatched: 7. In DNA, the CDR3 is TGTGCCAGCAGCACCCTGACAGGGAGCTATGGCTACACCTTC. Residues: CASSTLTGSYGYTF.

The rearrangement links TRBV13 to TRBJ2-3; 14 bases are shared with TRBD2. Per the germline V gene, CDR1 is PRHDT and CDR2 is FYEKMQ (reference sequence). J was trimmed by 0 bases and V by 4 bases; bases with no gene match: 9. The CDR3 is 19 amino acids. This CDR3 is CASSYTGTSGSGSTDTQYF. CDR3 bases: TGTGCCAGCAGCTACACCGGGACTAGCGGGAGCGGTAGCACAGATACGCAGTATTTT.

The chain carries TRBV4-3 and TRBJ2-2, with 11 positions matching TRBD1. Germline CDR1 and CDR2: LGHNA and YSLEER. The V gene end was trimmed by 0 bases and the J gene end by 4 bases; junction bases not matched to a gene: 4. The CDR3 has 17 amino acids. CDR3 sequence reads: CASSQDPGQGGTGELFF. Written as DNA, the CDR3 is TGCGCCAGCAGCCAAGATCCGGGACAGGGGGGCACCGGGGAGCTGTTTTTT.

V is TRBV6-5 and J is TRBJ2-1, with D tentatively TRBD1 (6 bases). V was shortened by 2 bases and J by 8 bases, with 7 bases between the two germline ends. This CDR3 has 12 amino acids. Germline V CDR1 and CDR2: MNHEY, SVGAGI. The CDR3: CASSYGGYEQFF. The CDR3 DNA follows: TGTGCCAGCAGTTACGGGGGCTATGAGCAGTTCTTC.

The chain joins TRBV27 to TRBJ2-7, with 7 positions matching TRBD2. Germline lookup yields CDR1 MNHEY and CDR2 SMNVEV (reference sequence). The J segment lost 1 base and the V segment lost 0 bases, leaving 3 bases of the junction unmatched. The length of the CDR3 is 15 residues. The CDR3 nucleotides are TGTGCCAGCAGTTTATCGGCGGGGGAATCCTACGAGCAGTACTTC. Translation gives CASSLSAGESYEQYF.

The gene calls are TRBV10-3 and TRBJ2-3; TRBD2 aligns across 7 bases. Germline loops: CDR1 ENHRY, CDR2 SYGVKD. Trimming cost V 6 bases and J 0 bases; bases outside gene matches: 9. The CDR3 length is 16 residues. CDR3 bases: TGTGCCATCAGACAAGCGGGGTCGGGGAGCACAGATACGCAGTATTTT. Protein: CAIRQAGSGSTDTQYF.

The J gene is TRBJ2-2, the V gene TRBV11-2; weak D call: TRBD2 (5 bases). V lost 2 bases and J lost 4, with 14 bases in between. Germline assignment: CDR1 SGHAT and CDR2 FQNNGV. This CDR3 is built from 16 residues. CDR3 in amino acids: CASSLPARLTTGELFF. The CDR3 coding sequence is TGTGCCAGCAGCTTACCAGCGAGACTAACCACCGGGGAGCTGTTTTTT.

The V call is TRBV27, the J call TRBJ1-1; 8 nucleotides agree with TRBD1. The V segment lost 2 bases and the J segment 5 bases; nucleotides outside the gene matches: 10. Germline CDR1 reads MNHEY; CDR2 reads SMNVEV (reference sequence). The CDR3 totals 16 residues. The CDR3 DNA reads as TGTGCCAGCAGTTTAATCTCCCCCAGGGGGCCGACTGAAGCTTTCTTT. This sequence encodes CASSLISPRGPTEAFF.

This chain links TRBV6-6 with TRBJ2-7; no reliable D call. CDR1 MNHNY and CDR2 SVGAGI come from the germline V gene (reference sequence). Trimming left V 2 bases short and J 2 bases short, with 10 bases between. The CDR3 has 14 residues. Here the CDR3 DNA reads TGTGCCAGCAGTTACGAGGCTGCGGCCTACGAGCAGTACTTC. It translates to CASSYEAAAYEQYF.

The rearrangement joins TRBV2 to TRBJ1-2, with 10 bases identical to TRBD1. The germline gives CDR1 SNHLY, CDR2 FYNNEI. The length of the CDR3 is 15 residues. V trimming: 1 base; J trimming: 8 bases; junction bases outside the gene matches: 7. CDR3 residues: CASSEVRQGAGGYTF. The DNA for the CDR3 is TGTGCCAGCAGTGAAGTCAGACAGGGGGCTGGAGGCTACACCTTC.

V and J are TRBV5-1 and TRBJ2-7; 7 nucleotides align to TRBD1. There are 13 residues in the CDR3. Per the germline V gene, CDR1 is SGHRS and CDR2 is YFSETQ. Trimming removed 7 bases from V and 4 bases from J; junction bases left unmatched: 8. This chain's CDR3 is CASHDRDHYEQYF. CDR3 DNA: TGCGCCAGCCACGACAGGGATCATTACGAGCAGTACTTC.

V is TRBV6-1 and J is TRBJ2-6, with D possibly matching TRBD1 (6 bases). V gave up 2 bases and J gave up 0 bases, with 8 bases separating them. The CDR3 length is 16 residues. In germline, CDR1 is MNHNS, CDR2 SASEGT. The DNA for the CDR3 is TGTGCCAGCAGTGAACAGGGGTACTCTGGGGCCAACGTCCTGACTTTC. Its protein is CASSEQGYSGANVLTF.

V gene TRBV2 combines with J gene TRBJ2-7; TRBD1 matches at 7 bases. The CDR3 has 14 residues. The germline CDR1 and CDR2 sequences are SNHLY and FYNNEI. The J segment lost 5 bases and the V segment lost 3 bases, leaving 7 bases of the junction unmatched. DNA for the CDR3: TGTGCCAGCAGTGAGGGGCGGACAGGAAACGAGCAGTACTTC. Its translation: CASSEGRTGNEQYF.

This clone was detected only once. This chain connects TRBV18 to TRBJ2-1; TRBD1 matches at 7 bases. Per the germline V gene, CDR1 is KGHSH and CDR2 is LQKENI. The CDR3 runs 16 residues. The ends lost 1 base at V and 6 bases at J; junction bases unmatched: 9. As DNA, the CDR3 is TGTGCCAGCTCACCACGAGTAACAGGGGACGGCAATGAGCAGTTCTTC. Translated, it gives CASSPRVTGDGNEQFF.